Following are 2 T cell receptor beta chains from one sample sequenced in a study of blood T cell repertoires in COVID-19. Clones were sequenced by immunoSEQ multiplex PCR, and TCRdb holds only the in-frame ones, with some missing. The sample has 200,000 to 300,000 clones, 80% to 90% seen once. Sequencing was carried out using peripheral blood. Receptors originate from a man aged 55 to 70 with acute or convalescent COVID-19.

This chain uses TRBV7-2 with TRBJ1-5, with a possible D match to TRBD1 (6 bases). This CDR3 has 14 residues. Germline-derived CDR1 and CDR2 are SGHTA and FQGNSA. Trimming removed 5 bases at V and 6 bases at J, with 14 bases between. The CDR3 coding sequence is TGTGCCAGCAGCCTGGACAGCCCGGGTCAGCCCCAGCATTTT. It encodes CASSLDSPGQPQHF. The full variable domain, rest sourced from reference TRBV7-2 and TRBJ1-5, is GAGVSQSPSNKVTEKGKDVELRCDPISGHTALYWYRQSLGQGLEFLIYFQGNSAPDKSGLPSDRFSAERTGGSVSTLTIQRTQQEDSAVYLCASSLDSPGQPQHFGDGTRLSIL.

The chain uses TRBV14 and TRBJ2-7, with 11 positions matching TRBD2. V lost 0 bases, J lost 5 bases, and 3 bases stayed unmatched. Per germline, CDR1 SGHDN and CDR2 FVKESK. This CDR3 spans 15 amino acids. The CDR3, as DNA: TGTGCCAGCAGCCAAGAGCGACTAGCGGGAAACGAGCAGTACTTC. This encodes CASSQERLAGNEQYF.